The TCR beta chain described here comes from a study of T cells in Graves' hyperthyroidism and ophthalmopathy. Of note for this clonotype: Its matching antigen is unknown.

Researchers took RNA transcripts and amplified the TCR beta CDR3 regions from them. Using the HTBI primer set, a first-round RT-PCR was run on the TCR CDR3. TCRdb recomputed calls from the multiplex PCR reads with MiXCR, one row per CDR3 protein. Here the sample spans around 390,000 distinct CDR3 sequences, 14% being singletons. Patients affected by ophthalmopathy presented a Clinical Activity Score of at least 3, a NOSPECS grade of at least 4, and disease duration below 3 months. Diagnoses used clinical symptoms, serum thyroxine and TRAb, thyroid ultrasound and orbital computed tomography. Extraction of PBMCs used 10 ml of fresh peripheral blood. Findings of the study overall: Blood also carried most thyroid clonotypes expanded above 0.001.

Trimming removed 7 bases at V and 0 bases at J, with 13 bases between. Germline V gene lookup returns CDR1 MNHNS and CDR2 SASEGT. This CDR3 comprises 16 residues. Sequencing was performed on blood. This TCR derives from a woman aged 30 to 39 with Graves' ophthalmopathy. The chain is built from TRBV6-1 and TRBJ1-6; D may be TRBD1 (5 bases). The CDR3 DNA follows: TGTGCCAGCACTCCCCGGCAGGGCTCCTATAATTCACCCCTCCACTTT. Its translation is CASTPRQGSYNSPLHF.